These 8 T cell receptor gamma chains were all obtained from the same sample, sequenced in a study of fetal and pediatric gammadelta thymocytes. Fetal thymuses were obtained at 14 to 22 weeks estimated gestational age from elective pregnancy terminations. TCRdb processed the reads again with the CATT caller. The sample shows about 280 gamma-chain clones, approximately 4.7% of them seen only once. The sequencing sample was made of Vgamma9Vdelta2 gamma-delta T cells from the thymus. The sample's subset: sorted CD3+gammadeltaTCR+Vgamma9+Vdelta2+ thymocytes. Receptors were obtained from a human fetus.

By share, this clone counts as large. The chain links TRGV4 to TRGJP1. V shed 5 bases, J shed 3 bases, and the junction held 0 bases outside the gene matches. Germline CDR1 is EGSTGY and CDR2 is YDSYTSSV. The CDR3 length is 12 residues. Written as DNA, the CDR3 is TGTGCCACCTGGGCCACTGGTTGGTTCAAGATATTT. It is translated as CATWATGWFKIF.

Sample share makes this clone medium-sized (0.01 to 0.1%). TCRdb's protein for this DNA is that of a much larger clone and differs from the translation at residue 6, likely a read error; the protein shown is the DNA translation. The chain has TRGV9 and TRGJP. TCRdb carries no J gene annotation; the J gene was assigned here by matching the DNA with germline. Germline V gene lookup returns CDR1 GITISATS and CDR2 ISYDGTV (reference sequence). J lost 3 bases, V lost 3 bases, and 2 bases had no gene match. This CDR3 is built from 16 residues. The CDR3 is CALWELQELGKKIKVF. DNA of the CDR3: TGTGCCTTGTGGGAGCTGCAAGAGTTGGGCAAAAAAATCAAGGTATTT.

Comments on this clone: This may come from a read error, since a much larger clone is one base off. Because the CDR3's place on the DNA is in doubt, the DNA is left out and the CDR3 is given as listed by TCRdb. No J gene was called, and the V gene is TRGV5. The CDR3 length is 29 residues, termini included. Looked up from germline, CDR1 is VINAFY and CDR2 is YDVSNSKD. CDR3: CATRIIIRNSLAVEQHWLSQVSIGRIQHF.

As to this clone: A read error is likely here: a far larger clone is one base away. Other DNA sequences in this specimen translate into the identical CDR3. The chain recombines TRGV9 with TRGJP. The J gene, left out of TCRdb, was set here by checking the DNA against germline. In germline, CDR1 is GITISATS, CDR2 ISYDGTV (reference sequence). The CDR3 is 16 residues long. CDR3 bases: TGTGCCTTGTGGGAGGTGCAAGAATTGGGCAAAAAAATCAAGGTATTT. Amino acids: CALWEVQELGKKIKVF.

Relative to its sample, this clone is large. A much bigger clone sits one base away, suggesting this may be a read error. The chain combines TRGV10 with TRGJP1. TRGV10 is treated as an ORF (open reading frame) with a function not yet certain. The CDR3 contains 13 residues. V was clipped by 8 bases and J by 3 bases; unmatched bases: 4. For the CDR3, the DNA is TGTGCTGCGTGGGATCCCACTGGTTGGTTCAAGATATTT. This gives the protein CAAWDPTGWFKIF.

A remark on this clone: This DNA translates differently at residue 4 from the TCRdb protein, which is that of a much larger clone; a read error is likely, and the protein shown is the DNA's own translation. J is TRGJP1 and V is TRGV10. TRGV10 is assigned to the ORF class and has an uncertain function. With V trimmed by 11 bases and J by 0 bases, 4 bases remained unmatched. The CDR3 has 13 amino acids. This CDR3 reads CAAGDTTGWFKIF. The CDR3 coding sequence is TGTGCTGCGGGGGATACCACTGGTTGGTTCAAGATATTT.

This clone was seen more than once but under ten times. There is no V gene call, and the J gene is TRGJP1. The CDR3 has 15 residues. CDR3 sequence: CALWERESTGWFKIF. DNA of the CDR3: TGTGCCTTGTGGGAGCGAGAATCCACTGGTTGGTTCAAGATATTT.

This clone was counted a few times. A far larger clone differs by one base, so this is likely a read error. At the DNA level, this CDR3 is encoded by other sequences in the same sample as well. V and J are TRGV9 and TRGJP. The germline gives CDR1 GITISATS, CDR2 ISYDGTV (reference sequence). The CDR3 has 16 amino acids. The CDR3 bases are TGTGCCTTGTGGGAGGTGCAAGAGCTGGGCAAAAAAATCAAGGTATTT. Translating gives CALWEVQELGKKIKVF.